This T cell receptor beta chain was captured by sequencing in a study of vaccination and CD4 T cells after COVID-19. The wider study: Control cultures, each given a CEFX pool, an HIV-1 Nef pool, or no peptide, were included.

This clonotype was seen only a few times. What it binds is unknown. An Oncomine TCR Beta short-read assay was used to sequence the DNA from cultured CD4+ T cells. A single record per CDR3 protein comes from TCRdb applying MiXCR to the PCR reads. This table has roughly 4,200 distinct CDR3 sequences, around 20% appearing once. The CDR3 totals 13 residues. Germline lookup yields CDR1 SGHRS and CDR2 YFSETQ. Trimming took off 5 bases at V and 0 bases at J, with 8 bases between the two ends. Treatment meaning: roughly ten-day PBMC culture with coronavirus spike peptide pools or control peptides (ViraFEST assay).

The rearrangement uses TRBV5-1 and TRBJ2-5; possible D gene TRBD2, 5 bases. Sequencing was carried out using CD4+ T cells from blood, cultured in vitro. The clonotype comes from a human donor who had recovered from COVID-19. The CDR3 sequence is CASREAHQETQYF. As DNA, the CDR3 is TGCGCCAGCAGGGAGGCCCACCAAGAGACCCAGTACTTC.